A selection of T cell receptor beta chains follows, all from one sample in a study of shared clonotypes between healthy human individuals. Method: immunoSEQ multiplex PCR; TCRdb's copy keeps in-frame clones and lacks some. The sample includes 2 million to 2.5 million clones, 85% to 95% of them seen just once. The sequencing sample was made of naive CD8+ T cells sorted from blood. These receptors were collected from a man aged 18-30 years in good health. CDR3s include the opening cysteine and the closing phenylalanine or tryptophan. Each record gives: D gene, clone size, J gene, V gene, CDR3 length, CDR3 protein, CDR3 DNA. A D gene is named only where the DNA matches it firmly. Size values are once, few and many counts, or a class for expanded clones, and some rows have none.

>NA|NA|TRBJ2-3|TRBV7-9|16
CASSSPYGEGPDTQYF
TGTGCCAGCAGCTCCCCCTATGGGGAAGGACCAGATACGCAGTATTTT
>NA|NA|TRBJ2-2|TRBV9|14
CASGASGDTGELFF
TGTGCCAGTGGGGCGTCAGGGGACACCGGGGAGCTGTTTTTT
>TRBD1|NA|TRBJ2-7|TRBV11-2|14
CASSPGTGAYEQYF
TGTGCCAGCAGTCCTGGGACAGGGGCCTACGAGCAGTACTTC
>NA|NA|TRBJ1-2|TRBV30|11
CAGPAGHGYTF
TGTGCCGGCCCGGCGGGGCACGGCTACACCTTC
>NA|NA|TRBJ1-2|TRBV6-4|15
CASSERTGVNYGYTF
TGTGCCAGCAGTGAACGCACTGGGGTTAACTATGGCTACACCTTC
>NA|NA|TRBJ2-7|TRBV29-1|13
CSVVSASSYEQYF
TGCAGCGTTGTCTCAGCGAGCTCCTACGAGCAGTACTTC
>NA|NA|TRBJ2-7|TRBV27|13
CASSLSIVNEQYF
TGTGCCAGCAGTTTATCGATAGTTAACGAGCAGTACTTC
>NA|NA|TRBJ2-7|TRBV5-6|14
CASSLGQSSYEQYF
TGTGCCAGCAGCTTGGGCCAGAGCTCCTACGAGCAGTACTTC
>TRBD1|once|TRBJ1-1|TRBV25-1|15
CASSELGTGGSEAFF
TGTGCCAGCAGTGAATTGGGGACAGGGGGCTCTGAAGCTTTCTTT
>NA|NA|TRBJ2-3|TRBV4-3|16
CASSQDRASEADTQYF
TGCGCCAGCAGCCAAGATAGGGCTAGCGAGGCAGATACGCAGTATTTT
>NA|few|TRBJ2-7|TRBV5-1|13
CASSLAVSYEQYF
TGCGCCAGCAGCTTGGCGGTCTCCTACGAGCAGTACTTC
>NA|NA|TRBJ1-2|TRBV2|12
CASSEVEEGYTF
TGTGCCAGCAGTGAAGTGGAGGAGGGCTACACCTTC
>NA|NA|TRBJ1-6|TRBV5-8|17
CASSLGRTLSYNSPLHF
TGTGCCAGCAGCTTGGGGAGGACCCTCTCCTATAATTCACCCCTCCACTTT
>NA|NA|TRBJ2-7|TRBV10-1|14
CAYLRNRANYEQYF
TGCGCTTACCTGAGGAACAGGGCGAACTACGAGCAGTACTTC
>NA|NA|TRBJ1-1|TRBV7-3|14
CASSDGGAYTEAFF
TGTGCCAGCAGCGACGGAGGGGCGTACACTGAAGCTTTCTTT
>NA|NA|TRBJ2-5|TRBV4-1|14
CASSGGPWQETQYF
TGCGCCAGCAGCGGGGGGCCGTGGCAAGAGACCCAGTACTTC
>TRBD2|NA|TRBJ2-3|TRBV27|16
CASSTIGLGSTDTQYF
TGTGCCAGCAGTACGATCGGACTAGGGAGCACAGATACGCAGTATTTT
>NA|NA|TRBJ2-2|TRBV19|14
CASSWGTGSGELFF
TGTGCCAGTAGTTGGGGTACAGGGTCCGGGGAGCTGTTTTTT
>NA|once|TRBJ2-6|TRBV7-9|15
CASSPGLFGANVLTF
TGTGCCAGCAGCCCCGGACTGTTTGGGGCCAACGTCCTGACTTTC
>NA|NA|TRBJ1-2|TRBV2|14
CASSEATDSYGYTF
TGTGCCAGCAGTGAAGCGACAGATTCCTATGGCTACACCTTC
>NA|NA|TRBJ2-5|TRBV7-8|15
CASVTRWQDEETQYF
TGTGCCAGCGTAACCCGGTGGCAGGATGAAGAGACCCAGTACTTC
>NA|few|TRBJ2-5|TRBV19|14
CASSIVGGGETQYF
TGTGCCAGTAGTATAGTCGGGGGCGGGGAGACCCAGTACTTC
>TRBD2|NA|TRBJ2-3|TRBV11-2|16
CASSPLPGLETDTQYF
TGTGCCAGCAGCCCCCTGCCGGGACTAGAGACAGATACGCAGTATTTT
>NA|NA|TRBJ2-2|TRBV28|13
CASSLGNPGELFF
TGTGCCAGCAGTTTAGGGAATCCCGGGGAGCTGTTTTTT
>NA|NA|TRBJ1-2|TRBV9|13
CASSPDERLRYTF
TGTGCCAGCAGCCCCGACGAGAGACTACGCTACACCTTC
>NA|NA|TRBJ1-1|TRBV13|12
CASSAQDSEAFF
TGTGCCAGCAGCGCCCAGGACAGTGAAGCTTTCTTT
>NA|NA|TRBJ2-7|TRBV6-1|13
CASSEAVAYEQYF
TGTGCCAGCAGTGAAGCGGTGGCCTACGAGCAGTACTTC
>NA|NA|TRBJ1-6|TRBV30|15
CAWSVIGQPGDPLHF
TGTGCCTGGAGTGTCATTGGACAGCCCGGCGATCCCCTCCACTTT
>NA|NA|TRBJ1-1|TRBV6-5|13
CASSYSRVTEAFF
TGTGCCAGCAGTTACTCAAGGGTCACTGAAGCTTTCTTT
>NA|NA|TRBJ2-7|TRBV28|11
CASSSISEQYF
TGTGCCAGCAGTTCTATTTCCGAGCAGTACTTC
>TRBD1|NA|TRBJ2-7|TRBV30|15
CAWSVPRTGTYEQYF
TGTGCCTGGAGTGTACCCCGGACAGGCACCTACGAGCAGTACTTC
>NA|NA|TRBJ2-7|TRBV27|13
CASSSDSPYEQYF
TGTGCCAGCAGTTCGGACAGCCCCTACGAGCAGTACTTC
>NA|NA|TRBJ2-7|TRBV28|12
CASSKALYEQYF
TGTGCCAGCAGCAAAGCCCTCTACGAGCAGTACTTC
>TRBD1|once|TRBJ1-2|TRBV10-3|17
CAISESFQGGLGYGYTF
TGTGCCATCAGTGAGTCATTTCAGGGGGGACTTGGCTATGGCTACACCTTC
>TRBD1|NA|TRBJ2-1|TRBV5-1|15
CASSVDRGPVNEQFF
TGCGCCAGCAGCGTCGACAGGGGGCCCGTCAATGAGCAGTTCTTC
>NA|few|TRBJ1-1|TRBV9|13
CASSVGGSTEAFF
TGTGCCAGCAGCGTAGGAGGGTCCACTGAAGCTTTCTTT
>NA|NA|TRBJ2-7|TRBV5-6|15
CASSLAWGGPYEQYF
TGTGCCAGCAGCTTGGCGTGGGGCGGACCCTACGAGCAGTACTTC
>TRBD1|NA|TRBJ2-5|TRBV6-5|15
CASSYSSGGEETQYF
TGTGCCAGCAGTTACTCGTCAGGGGGCGAAGAGACCCAGTACTTC
>TRBD2|NA|TRBJ2-3|TRBV6-1|15
CASSEDGGSADTQYF
TGTGCCAGCAGTGAAGATGGCGGGAGCGCAGATACGCAGTATTTT
>NA|NA|TRBJ1-1|TRBV6-1|14
CASSVWGQNTEAFF
TGTGCCAGCAGTGTTTGGGGCCAAAACACTGAAGCTTTCTTT
>NA|NA|TRBJ1-1|TRBV28|15
CASSFLPDQNTEAFF
TGTGCCAGCAGTTTCCTTCCCGATCAGAACACTGAAGCTTTCTTT
>NA|NA|TRBJ2-7|TRBV7-9|13
CASSLIASYEQYF
TGTGCCAGCAGCTTAATAGCTAGTTACGAGCAGTACTTC
>NA|NA|TRBJ2-7|TRBV10-3|11
CAISEGNEQYF
TGTGCCATCAGTGAAGGGAACGAGCAGTACTTC
>NA|NA|TRBJ1-1|TRBV28|15
CASSSPRGGNTEAFF
TGTGCCAGCAGTTCACCCCGGGGGGGGAACACTGAAGCTTTCTTT
>NA|NA|TRBJ1-2|TRBV28|14
CASSFLEGGYGYTF
TGTGCCAGCAGTTTTCTAGAGGGCGGCTATGGCTACACCTTC
>NA|NA|TRBJ2-3|TRBV7-9|15
CASSPAISRADTQYF
TGTGCCAGCAGCCCCGCCATTTCTCGGGCAGATACGCAGTATTTT
>NA|NA|TRBJ1-2|TRBV30|13
CAWSVGGGHGYTF
TGTGCCTGGAGTGTAGGGGGAGGCCATGGCTACACCTTC
>NA|NA|TRBJ2-3|TRBV27|14
CASRPRVGEDTQYF
TGTGCCAGCAGGCCCCGGGTGGGGGAAGATACGCAGTATTTT
>NA|NA|TRBJ2-7|TRBV6-5|10
CASSVQKQYF
TGTGCCAGCAGTGTACAAAAGCAGTACTTC
>NA|NA|TRBJ2-3|TRBV4-1|17
CASSQDVGREDTDTQYF
TGCGCCAGCAGCCAAGATGTGGGGCGGGAAGACACAGATACGCAGTATTTT
>NA|few|TRBJ1-1|TRBV30|11
CAWRLNTEAFF
TGTGCCTGGAGGTTGAACACTGAAGCTTTCTTT
>TRBD1|NA|TRBJ1-2|TRBV20-1|11
CSARGLDGYTF
TGCAGTGCAAGGGGGCTAGATGGCTACACCTTC
>TRBD1|NA|TRBJ2-3|TRBV15|13
CATNDRDTDTQYF
TGTGCCACCAACGACAGGGACACAGATACGCAGTATTTT
>TRBD1|NA|TRBJ1-5|TRBV5-8|16
CASSSGTGSSMQPQHF
TGTGCCAGCAGTTCCGGGACAGGGTCGTCAATGCAGCCCCAGCATTTT
>NA|NA|TRBJ2-7|TRBV13|13
CASSLRRAGEQYF
TGTGCCAGCAGCCTTAGACGGGCTGGCGAGCAGTACTTC
>NA|NA|TRBJ2-7|TRBV11-2|15
CASSLGGSEGPRQYF
TGTGCCAGCAGCTTAGGCGGCTCCGAAGGCCCCCGGCAGTACTTC
>TRBD2|once|TRBJ2-1|TRBV2|17
CASSLPGLGPSYNEQFF
TGTGCCAGCAGTCTCCCGGGACTAGGCCCCTCCTACAATGAGCAGTTCTTC
>NA|NA|TRBJ1-1|TRBV6-6|11
CASRDTVEAFF
TGTGCCAGCAGAGACACAGTCGAGGCTTTCTTT
>NA|NA|TRBJ2-3|TRBV7-6|14
CASSLMTSTDTQYF
TGTGCCAGCAGCCTGATGACTAGCACAGATACGCAGTATTTT